This TCR beta chain came from a study of technical replicates of blood from several donors. Germline assignment: CDR1 SQVTM and CDR2 ANQGSEA. The CDR3 is 13 amino acids. With 5 bases clipped from V and 5 bases from J, the junction kept 6 bases outside the gene matches. The assay was immunoSEQ multiplex PCR, and TCRdb's table has in-frame clones only and misses some. The table has some 80,000 clones, nearly 97% seen once; the top ten hold 0.35% to 0.45%. The specimen sequenced was T cells isolated from PBMCs. The J gene is TRBJ2-7, the V gene TRBV29-1; 10 bases match TRBD1. This sequence was found in a human donor in good health. The CDR3 is CSVYGTGAHEQYF. The CDR3 region has the DNA TGCAGCGTTTACGGGACAGGGGCCCACGAGCAGTACTTC.